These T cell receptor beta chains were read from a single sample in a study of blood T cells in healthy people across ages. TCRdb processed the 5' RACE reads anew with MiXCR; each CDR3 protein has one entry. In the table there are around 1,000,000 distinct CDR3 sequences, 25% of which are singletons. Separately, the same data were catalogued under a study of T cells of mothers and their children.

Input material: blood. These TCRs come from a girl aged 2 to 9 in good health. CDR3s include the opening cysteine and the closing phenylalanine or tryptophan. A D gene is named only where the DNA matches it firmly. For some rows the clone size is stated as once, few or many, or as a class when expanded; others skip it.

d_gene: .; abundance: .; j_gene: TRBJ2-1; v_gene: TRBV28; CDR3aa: CASSLPPQSNEQFF; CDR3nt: TGTGCCAGCAGTTTACCCCCTCAGAGCAATGAGCAGTTCTTC
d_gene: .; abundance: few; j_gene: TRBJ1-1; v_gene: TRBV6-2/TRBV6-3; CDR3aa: CASSYQSGSPFF; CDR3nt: TGTGCCAGCAGTTACCAGTCCGGTTCCCCTTTCTTT
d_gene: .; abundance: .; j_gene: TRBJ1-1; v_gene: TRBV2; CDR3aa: CASSVGRGAEVIEAFF; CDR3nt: TGTGCCAGCAGCGTAGGTAGGGGGGCGGAGGTGATTGAAGCTTTCTTT
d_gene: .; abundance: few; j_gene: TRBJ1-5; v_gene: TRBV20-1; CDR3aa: CSARIGGGQPQHF; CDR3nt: TGCAGTGCTAGGATCGGGGGCGGCCAGCCCCAGCATTTT
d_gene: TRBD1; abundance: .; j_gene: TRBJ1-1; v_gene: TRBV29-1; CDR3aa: CSADSLFTGVTEAFF; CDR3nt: TGCAGCGCTGATTCCTTATTTACAGGGGTGACTGAAGCTTTCTTT
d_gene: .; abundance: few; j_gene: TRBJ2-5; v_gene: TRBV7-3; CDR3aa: CASSLIGLGETQYF; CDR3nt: TGTGCCAGCAGCTTGATAGGACTCGGGGAGACCCAGTACTTC
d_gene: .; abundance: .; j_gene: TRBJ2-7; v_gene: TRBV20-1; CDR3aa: CSASDLVGPYEQYF; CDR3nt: TGCAGTGCTAGTGATCTCGTGGGCCCCTACGAGCAGTACTTC
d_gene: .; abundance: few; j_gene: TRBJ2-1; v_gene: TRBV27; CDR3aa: CASSKGLTYNEQFF; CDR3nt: TGTGCCAGCAGTAAGGGACTCACCTACAATGAGCAGTTCTTC
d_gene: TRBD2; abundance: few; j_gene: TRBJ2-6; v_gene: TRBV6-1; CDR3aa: CASRGGRLAGANVLTF; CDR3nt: TGTGCCAGCAGGGGCGGGAGGCTGGCCGGGGCCAACGTCCTGACTTTC
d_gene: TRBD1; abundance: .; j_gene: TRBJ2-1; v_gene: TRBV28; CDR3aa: CATYGTGTTEQFF; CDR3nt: TGTGCCACCTACGGGACAGGTACTACTGAGCAGTTCTTC
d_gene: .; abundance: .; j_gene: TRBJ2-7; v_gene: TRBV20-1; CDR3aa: CSASRAGLYEQYF; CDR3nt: TGCAGTGCTAGTCGTGCTGGTCTCTACGAGCAGTACTTC
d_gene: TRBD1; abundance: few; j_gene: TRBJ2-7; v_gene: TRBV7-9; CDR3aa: CASSRQGSQRPHEQYF; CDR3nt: TGTGCCAGCAGCCGACAGGGTTCCCAACGCCCCCACGAGCAGTACTTC
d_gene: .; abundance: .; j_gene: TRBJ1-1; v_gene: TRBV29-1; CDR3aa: CSVEAWEEAFF; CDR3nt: TGCAGCGTTGAAGCGTGGGAAGAAGCTTTCTTT
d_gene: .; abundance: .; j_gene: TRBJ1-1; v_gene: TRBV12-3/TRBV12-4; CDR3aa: CASRATDLNTEAFF; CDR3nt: TGTGCCAGCAGAGCGACAGACCTGAACACTGAAGCTTTCTTT
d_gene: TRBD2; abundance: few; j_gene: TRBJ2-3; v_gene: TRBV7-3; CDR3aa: CASSPDGEAGGPDTQYF; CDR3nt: TGTGCCAGCAGCCCGGACGGAGAAGCGGGGGGGCCTGATACGCAGTATTTT
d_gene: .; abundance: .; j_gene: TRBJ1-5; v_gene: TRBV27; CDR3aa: CASSPMGNQPQHF; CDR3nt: TGTGCCAGCAGCCCGATGGGCAATCAGCCCCAGCATTTT
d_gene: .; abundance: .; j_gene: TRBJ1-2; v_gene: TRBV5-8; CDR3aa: CASRSGIIGYTF; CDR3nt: TGTGCCAGCAGGTCCGGGATCATAGGCTACACCTTC
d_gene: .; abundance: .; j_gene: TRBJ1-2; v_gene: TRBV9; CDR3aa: CASSVVGNGYTF; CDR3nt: TGTGCCAGCAGCGTAGTGGGGAATGGCTACACCTTC
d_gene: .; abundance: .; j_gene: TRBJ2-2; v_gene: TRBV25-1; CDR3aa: CASRGAALITGELFF; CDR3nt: TGTGCCAGCCGAGGGGCAGCGCTAATAACCGGGGAGCTGTTTTTT
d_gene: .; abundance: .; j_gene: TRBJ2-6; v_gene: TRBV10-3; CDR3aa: CAIGGYSGANVLTF; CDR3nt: TGTGCCATCGGGGGATATAGTGGGGCCAACGTCCTGACTTTC
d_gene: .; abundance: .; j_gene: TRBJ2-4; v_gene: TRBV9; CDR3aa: CASTPSNIQYF; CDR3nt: TGTGCCAGCACCCCCTCAAACATTCAGTACTTC
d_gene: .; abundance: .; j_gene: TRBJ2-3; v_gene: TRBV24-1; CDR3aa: CATSRRGSTDTQYF; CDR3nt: TGTGCCACCAGTCGGCGGGGAAGCACAGATACGCAGTATTTT
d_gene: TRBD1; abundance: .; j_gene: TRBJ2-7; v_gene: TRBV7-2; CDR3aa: CASSPRTGNYEQYF; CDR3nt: TGTGCCAGCAGCCCCCGGACAGGGAACTACGAGCAGTACTTC
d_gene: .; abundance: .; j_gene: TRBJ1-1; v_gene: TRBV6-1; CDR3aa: CASRVTGRGTEAFF; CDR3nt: TGTGCCAGCAGGGTCACAGGGCGGGGTACTGAAGCTTTCTTT
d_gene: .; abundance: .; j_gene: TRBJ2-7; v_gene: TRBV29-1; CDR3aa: CSVYIAEQYF; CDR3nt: TGCAGCGTCTACATAGCCGAGCAGTACTTC
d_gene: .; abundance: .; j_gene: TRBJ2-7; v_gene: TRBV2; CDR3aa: CASSEVRGLGQYF; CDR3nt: TGTGCCAGCAGTGAAGTACGGGGGCTGGGGCAGTACTTC
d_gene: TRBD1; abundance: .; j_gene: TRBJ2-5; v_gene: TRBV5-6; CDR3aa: CASSLAQGQETQYF; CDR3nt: TGTGCCAGCAGCTTGGCACAGGGGCAAGAGACCCAGTACTTC
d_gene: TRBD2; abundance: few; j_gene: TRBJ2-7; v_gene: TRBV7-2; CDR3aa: CASSLLRAGVSEQYF; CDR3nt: TGTGCCAGCAGCTTATTGCGAGCGGGAGTTTCCGAGCAGTACTTC
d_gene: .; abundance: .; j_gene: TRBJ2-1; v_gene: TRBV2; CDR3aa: CASRGLMENEQFF; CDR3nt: TGTGCCAGCAGAGGATTGATGGAGAATGAGCAGTTCTTC
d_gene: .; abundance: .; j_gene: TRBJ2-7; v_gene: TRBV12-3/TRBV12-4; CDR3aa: CASTLGGDLMDEQYF; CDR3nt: TGTGCCAGCACTCTAGGGGGGGATCTTATGGACGAGCAGTACTTC
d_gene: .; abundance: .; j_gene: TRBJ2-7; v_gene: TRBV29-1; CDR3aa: CSVGDRYHEQYF; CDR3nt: TGCAGCGTTGGTGACAGGTACCACGAGCAGTACTTC
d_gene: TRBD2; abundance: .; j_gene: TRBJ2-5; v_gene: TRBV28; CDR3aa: CASSFHREGPRETQYF; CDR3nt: TGTGCCAGCAGTTTTCATCGGGAGGGCCCTCGGGAGACCCAGTACTTC
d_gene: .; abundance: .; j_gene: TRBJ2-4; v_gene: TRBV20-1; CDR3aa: CSADDRLGKNIQYF; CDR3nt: TGCAGTGCCGACGACCGACTGGGCAAAAACATTCAGTACTTC
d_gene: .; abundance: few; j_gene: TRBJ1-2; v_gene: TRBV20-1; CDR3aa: CSARGHLYGYTF; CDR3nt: TGCAGTGCTAGAGGACACCTCTATGGCTACACCTTC
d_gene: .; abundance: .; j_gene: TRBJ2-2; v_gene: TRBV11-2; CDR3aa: CASSLDVNTGELFF; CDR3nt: TGTGCCAGCAGCTTAGACGTGAACACCGGGGAGCTGTTTTTT
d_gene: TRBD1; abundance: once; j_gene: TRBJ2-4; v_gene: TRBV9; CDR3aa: CASCEMDRGNIQYF; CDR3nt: TGTGCCAGCTGCGAAATGGACAGGGGAAACATTCAGTACTTC
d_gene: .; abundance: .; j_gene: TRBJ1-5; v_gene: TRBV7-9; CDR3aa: CASSLIDLQPQHF; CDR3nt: TGTGCCAGCAGCTTAATCGACTTGCAGCCCCAGCATTTT
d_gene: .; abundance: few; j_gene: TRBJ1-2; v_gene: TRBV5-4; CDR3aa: CASSLPPPGTGYTF; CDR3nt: TGTGCCAGCAGCTTGCCCCCCCCAGGGACAGGCTACACCTTC
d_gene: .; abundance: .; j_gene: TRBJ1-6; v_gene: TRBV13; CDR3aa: CASSLGSTRPLHF; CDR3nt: TGTGCCAGCAGCTTAGGGTCAACCCGCCCCCTCCACTTT
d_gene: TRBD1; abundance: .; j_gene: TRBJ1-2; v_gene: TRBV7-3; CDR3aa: CASSLQGSGGYTF; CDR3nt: TGTGCCAGCAGCCTACAGGGGAGTGGTGGCTACACCTTC
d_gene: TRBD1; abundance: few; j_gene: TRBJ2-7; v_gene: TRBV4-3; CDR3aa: CASSQDSSDRNGQYF; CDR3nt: TGCGCCAGCAGCCAAGACTCCTCGGACAGGAACGGGCAGTACTTC
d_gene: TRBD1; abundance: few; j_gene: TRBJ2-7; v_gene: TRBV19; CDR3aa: CASGTGDYEQYF; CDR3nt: TGTGCCAGTGGGACAGGGGACTACGAGCAGTACTTC
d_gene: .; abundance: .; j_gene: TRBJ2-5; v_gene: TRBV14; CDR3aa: CASSQDWASAETQYF; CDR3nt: TGTGCCAGCAGCCAAGACTGGGCCAGTGCGGAGACCCAGTACTTC
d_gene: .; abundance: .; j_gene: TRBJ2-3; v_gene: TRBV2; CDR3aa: CASSDGLTDTQYF; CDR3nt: TGTGCCAGCAGTGACGGTCTCACAGATACGCAGTATTTT
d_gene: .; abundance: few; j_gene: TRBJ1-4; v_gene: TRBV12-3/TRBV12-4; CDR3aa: CASSFSTRAQGEKLFF; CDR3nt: TGTGCCAGCAGTTTTTCCACACGGGCCCAAGGAGAAAAACTGTTTTTT
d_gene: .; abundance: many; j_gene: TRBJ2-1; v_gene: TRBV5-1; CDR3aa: CASSFSAFSYNEQFF; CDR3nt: TGCGCCAGCAGCTTTAGCGCGTTCTCCTACAATGAGCAGTTCTTC
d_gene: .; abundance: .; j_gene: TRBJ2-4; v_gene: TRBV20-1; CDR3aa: CSASLPGVSGNIQYF; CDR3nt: TGCAGTGCTAGTCTGCCGGGGGTTAGCGGAAACATTCAGTACTTC
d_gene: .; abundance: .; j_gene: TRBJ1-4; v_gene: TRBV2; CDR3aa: CASSVRGTNEKLFF; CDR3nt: TGTGCCAGCAGTGTGAGGGGGACTAATGAAAAACTGTTTTTT
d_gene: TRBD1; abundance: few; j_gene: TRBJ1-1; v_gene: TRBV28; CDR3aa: CASSLLNRGDTEAFF; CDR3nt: TGTGCCAGCAGTTTACTCAACAGGGGAGACACTGAAGCTTTCTTT
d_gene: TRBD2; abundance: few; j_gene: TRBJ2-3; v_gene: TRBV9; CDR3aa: CASSVAGSGSWTDTQYF; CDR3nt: TGTGCCAGCAGCGTAGCGGGTAGCGGGAGTTGGACAGATACGCAGTATTTT
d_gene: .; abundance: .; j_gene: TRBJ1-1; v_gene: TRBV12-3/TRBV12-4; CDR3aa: CASIFGETEAFF; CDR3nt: TGTGCCAGCATTTTCGGGGAAACTGAAGCTTTCTTT
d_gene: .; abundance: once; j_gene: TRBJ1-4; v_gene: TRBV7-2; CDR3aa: CASSLSIATNEKLFF; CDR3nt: TGTGCCAGCAGCTTATCGATCGCAACTAATGAAAAACTGTTTTTT
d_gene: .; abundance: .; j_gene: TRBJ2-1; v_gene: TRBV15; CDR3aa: CATSEVGEEQFF; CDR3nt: TGTGCCACCAGCGAGGTTGGGGAAGAGCAGTTCTTC
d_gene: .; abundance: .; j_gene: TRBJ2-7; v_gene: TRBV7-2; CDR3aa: CASNSGGAGGEQYF; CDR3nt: TGTGCCAGCAACAGTGGAGGTGCAGGAGGGGAGCAGTACTTC
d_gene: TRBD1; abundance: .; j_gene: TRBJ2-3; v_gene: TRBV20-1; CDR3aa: CSARDEGAIPDTQYF; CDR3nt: TGCAGTGCTAGAGACGAGGGGGCTATCCCCGATACGCAGTATTTT
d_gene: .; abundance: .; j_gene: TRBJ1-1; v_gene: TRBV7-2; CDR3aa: CASSLARILGSTEAFF; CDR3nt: TGTGCCAGCAGCTTAGCGAGGATCTTGGGGAGCACTGAAGCTTTCTTT
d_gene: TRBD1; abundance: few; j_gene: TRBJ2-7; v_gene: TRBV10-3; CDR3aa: CAISESEDRVVYEQYF; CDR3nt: TGTGCCATCAGTGAGTCCGAGGACAGGGTAGTATACGAGCAGTACTTC
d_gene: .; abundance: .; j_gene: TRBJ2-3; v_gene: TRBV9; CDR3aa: CASSVYMGDTQYF; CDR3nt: TGTGCCAGCAGCGTGTATATGGGGGATACGCAGTATTTT